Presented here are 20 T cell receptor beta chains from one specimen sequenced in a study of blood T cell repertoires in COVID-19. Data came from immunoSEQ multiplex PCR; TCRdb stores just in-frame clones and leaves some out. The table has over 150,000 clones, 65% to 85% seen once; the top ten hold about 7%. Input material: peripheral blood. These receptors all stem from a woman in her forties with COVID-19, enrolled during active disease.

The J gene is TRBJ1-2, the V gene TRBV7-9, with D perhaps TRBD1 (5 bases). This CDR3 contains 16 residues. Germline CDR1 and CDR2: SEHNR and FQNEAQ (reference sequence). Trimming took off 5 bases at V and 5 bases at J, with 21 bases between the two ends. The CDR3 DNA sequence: TGTGCCAGCAGCCCCCTAACTCGGTCGGGGGTATATGGCTACACCTTC. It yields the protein CASSPLTRSGVYGYTF.

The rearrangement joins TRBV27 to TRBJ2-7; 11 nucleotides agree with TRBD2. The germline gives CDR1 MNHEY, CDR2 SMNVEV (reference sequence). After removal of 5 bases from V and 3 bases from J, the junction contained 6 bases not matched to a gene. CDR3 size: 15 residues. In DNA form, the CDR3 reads TGTGCCAGCAGTGGCGGGACTAGCGGCGTCTACGAGCAGTACTTC. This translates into CASSGGTSGVYEQYF.

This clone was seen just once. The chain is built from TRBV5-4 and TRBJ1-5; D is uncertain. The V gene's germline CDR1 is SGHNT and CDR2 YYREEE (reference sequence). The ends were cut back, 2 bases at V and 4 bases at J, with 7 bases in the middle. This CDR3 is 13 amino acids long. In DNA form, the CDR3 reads TGTGCCAGCAGCTTAGACACTAATCAGCCCCAGCATTTT. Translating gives CASSLDTNQPQHF. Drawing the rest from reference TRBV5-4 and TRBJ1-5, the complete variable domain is ETGVTQSPTHLIKTRGQQVTLRCSSQSGHNTVSWYQQALGQGPQFIFQYYREEENGRGNFPPRFSGLQFPNYSSELNVNALELDDSALYLCASSLDTNQPQHFGDGTRLSIL.

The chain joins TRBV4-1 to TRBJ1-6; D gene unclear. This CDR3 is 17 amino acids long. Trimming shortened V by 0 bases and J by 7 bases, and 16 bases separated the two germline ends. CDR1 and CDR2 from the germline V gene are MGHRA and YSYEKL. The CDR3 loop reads CASSQETRVRSNSPLHF. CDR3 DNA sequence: TGCGCCAGCAGCCAAGAGACCCGAGTGCGGAGCAATTCACCCCTCCACTTT.

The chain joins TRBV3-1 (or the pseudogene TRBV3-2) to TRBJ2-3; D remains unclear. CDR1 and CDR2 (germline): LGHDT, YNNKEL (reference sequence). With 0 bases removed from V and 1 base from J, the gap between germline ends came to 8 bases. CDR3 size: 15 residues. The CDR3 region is CASSQDPLGTDTQYF. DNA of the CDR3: TGTGCCAGCAGCCAAGATCCTCTTGGCACAGATACGCAGTATTTT.

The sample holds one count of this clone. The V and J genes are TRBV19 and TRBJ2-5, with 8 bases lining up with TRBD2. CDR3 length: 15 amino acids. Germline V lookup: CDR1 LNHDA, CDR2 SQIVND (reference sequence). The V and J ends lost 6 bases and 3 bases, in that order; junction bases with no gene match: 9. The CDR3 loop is CASRARRAGEETQYF. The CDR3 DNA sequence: TGTGCCAGTAGGGCGCGACGAGCGGGAGAAGAGACCCAGTACTTC.

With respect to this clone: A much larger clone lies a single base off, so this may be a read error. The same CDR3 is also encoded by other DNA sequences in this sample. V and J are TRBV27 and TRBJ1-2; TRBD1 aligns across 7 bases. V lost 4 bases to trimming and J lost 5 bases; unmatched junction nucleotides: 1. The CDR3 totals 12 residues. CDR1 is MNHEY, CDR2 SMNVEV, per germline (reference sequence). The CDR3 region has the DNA TGTGCCAGCAGTTCAGGGGGGTATGGCTACACCTTC. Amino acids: CASSSGGYGYTF.

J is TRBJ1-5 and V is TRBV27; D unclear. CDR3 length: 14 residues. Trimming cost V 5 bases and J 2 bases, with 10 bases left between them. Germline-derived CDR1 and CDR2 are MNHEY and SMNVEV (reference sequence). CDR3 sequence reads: CASSRPGGNQPQHF. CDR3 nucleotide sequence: TGTGCCAGCAGTCGTCCCGGTGGCAATCAGCCCCAGCATTTT.

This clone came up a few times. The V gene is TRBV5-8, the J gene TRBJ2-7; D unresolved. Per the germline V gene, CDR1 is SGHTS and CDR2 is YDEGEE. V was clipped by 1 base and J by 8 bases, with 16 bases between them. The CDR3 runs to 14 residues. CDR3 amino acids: CASSLWQSTAQQYF. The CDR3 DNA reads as TGTGCCAGCAGCTTGTGGCAATCGACTGCCCAGCAGTACTTC. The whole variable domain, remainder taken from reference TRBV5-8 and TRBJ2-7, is EAGVTQSPTHLIKTRGQQATLRCSPISGHTSVYWYQQALGLGLQFLLWYDEGEERNRGNFPPRFSGRQFPNYSSELNVNALELEDSALYLCASSLWQSTAQQYFGPGTRLTVT.

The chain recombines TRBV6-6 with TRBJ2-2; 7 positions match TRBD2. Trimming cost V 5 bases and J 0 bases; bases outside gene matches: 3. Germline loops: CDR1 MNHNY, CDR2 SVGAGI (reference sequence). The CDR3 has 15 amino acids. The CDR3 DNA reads TGTGCCAGCAGTCCTGGGACTACGAACACCGGGGAGCTGTTTTTT. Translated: CASSPGTTNTGELFF.

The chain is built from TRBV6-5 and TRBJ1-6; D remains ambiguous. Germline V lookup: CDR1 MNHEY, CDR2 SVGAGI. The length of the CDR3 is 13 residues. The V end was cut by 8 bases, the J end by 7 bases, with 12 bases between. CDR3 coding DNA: TGTGCCAGCTATCCGACTCAGAATTCACCCCTCCACTTT. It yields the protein CASYPTQNSPLHF.

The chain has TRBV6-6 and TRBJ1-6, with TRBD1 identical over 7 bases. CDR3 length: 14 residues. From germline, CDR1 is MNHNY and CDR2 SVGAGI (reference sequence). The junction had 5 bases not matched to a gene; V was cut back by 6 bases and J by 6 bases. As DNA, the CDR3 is TGTGCCAGCAGGCGGGACAGATTTAATTCACCCCTCCACTTT. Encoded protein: CASRRDRFNSPLHF.

In DNA form, the CDR3 reads TGTGCCAGCAGCCCGTACGGCGGGGAGCTGTTTTTT. Amino acid sequence: CASSPYGGELFF. This rearrangement joins TRBV7-3 to TRBJ2-2; D unclear. With 5 bases removed from V and 7 bases from J, the gap between germline ends came to 8 bases. This CDR3 is built from 12 residues. Germline V CDR1 and CDR2: SGHTA, FQGTGA.

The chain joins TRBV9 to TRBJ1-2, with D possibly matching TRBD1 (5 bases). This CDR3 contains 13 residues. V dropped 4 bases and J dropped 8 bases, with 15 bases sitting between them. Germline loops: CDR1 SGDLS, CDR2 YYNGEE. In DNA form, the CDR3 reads TGTGCCAGCAGCTTCCGTCGGGGGGGAGGCTACACCTTC. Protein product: CASSFRRGGGYTF.

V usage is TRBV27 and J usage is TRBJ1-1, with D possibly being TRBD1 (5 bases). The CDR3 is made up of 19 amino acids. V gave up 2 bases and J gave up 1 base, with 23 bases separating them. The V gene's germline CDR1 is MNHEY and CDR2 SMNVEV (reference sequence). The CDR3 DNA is TGTGCCAGCAGTTTACAGGGTGTCCGAATAAGTCAGGGGAACACTGAAGCTTTCTTT. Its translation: CASSLQGVRISQGNTEAFF.

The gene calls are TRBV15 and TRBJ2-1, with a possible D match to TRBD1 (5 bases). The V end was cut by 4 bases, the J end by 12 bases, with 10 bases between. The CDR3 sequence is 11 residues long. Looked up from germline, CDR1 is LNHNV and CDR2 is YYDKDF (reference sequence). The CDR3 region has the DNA TGTGCCACCAGCACCGGACATGGGCAGTTCTTC. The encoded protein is CATSTGHGQFF.

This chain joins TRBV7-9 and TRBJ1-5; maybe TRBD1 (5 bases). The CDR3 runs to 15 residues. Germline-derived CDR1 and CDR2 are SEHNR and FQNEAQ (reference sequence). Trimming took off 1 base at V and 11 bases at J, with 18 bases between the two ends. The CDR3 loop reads CASSLGVGQQTAQHF. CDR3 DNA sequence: TGTGCCAGCAGCTTAGGGGTAGGTCAGCAGACAGCCCAGCATTTT.

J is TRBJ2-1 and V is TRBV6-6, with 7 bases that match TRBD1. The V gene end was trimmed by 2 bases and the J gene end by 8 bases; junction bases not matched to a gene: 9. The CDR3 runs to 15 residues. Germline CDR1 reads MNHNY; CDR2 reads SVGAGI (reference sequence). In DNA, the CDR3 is TGTGCCAGCAGTTACGTACAGGGGTGGGACGATGAGCAGTTCTTC. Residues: CASSYVQGWDDEQFF.

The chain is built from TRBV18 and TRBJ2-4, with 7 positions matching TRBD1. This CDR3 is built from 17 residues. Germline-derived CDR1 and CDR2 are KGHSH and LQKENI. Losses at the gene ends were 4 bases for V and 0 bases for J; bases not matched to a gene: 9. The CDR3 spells CASSLTGTDLAKNIQYF. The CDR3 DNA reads TGTGCCAGCTCACTAACTGGGACAGACCTAGCCAAAAACATTCAGTACTTC.

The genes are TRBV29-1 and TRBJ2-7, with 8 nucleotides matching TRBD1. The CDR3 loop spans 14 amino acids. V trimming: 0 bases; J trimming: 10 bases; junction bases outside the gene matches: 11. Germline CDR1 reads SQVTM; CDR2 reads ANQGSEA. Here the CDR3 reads CSVEDRRQGSGQYF. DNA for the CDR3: TGCAGCGTTGAAGATCGACGACAGGGGAGCGGTCAGTACTTC.